The rows below give T cell receptor beta chains drawn from one sample of a study of blood T cell repertoires in COVID-19. TCRdb's table, derived via immunoSEQ multiplex PCR, lists solely in-frame clones and lacks some. This sample has around 160,000 clones, with 75% to 90% found just once. The sample taken for sequencing was peripheral blood. The receptors were gathered from a woman in her fifties or sixties with COVID-19, enrolled during active disease. Both conserved end residues are part of each CDR3. A D gene is named only where the DNA matches it firmly. Size values are once, few and many counts, or a class for expanded clones, and some rows have none.

J	size	D	V	CDR3	DNA
TRBJ1-4	.	.	TRBV5-8	CASSLGAREKLFF	TGTGCCAGCAGCTTGGGGGCAAGGGAAAAACTGTTTTTT
TRBJ1-1	.	TRBD1	TRBV5-6	CASSMDRGTEAFF	TGTGCCAGCAGCATGGACAGGGGCACTGAAGCTTTCTTT
TRBJ2-1	.	.	TRBV25-1	CASAQNNEQFF	TGTGCCAGCGCTCAGAACAATGAGCAGTTCTTC
TRBJ1-3	.	TRBD1	TRBV19	CASSTGTAFGNTIYF	TGTGCCAGTAGTACGGGGACAGCCTTTGGAAACACCATATATTTT
TRBJ1-6	.	.	TRBV27	CASSPRPGRHNSPLHF	TGTGCCAGCAGTCCTCGTCCAGGTCGGCATAATTCACCCCTCCACTTT
TRBJ1-4	.	TRBD1	TRBV5-6	CASSSFRQGYEKLFF	TGTGCCAGCAGCTCCTTCCGACAGGGGTACGAAAAACTGTTTTTT
TRBJ2-7	.	.	TRBV11-2	CASTAHSTEPYEQYF	TGTGCCAGCACCGCCCACTCGACAGAGCCCTACGAGCAGTACTTC
TRBJ1-5	.	.	TRBV30	CAWSAGYSNQPQHF	TGTGCCTGGAGTGCCGGTTATAGCAATCAGCCCCAGCATTTT
TRBJ2-1	.	TRBD1	TRBV11-3	CASSGDRAGFPVF	TGTGCCAGCAGCGGAGACAGGGCTGGTTTTCCTGTCTTC
TRBJ2-7	once	.	TRBV7-9	CASSLTGVTYEQYF	TGTGCCAGCAGCTTGACGGGGGTCACCTACGAGCAGTACTTC
TRBJ1-1	.	.	TRBV5-1	CATRVTGNTEAFF	TGCGCCACTCGCGTAACAGGGAATACTGAAGCTTTCTTT
TRBJ1-2	few	TRBD1	TRBV27	CASSSGQRESYTF	TGTGCCAGCAGTTCGGGACAGCGGGAGAGCTACACCTTC
TRBJ2-7	.	.	TRBV28	CASSLVGADEQYF	TGTGCCAGCAGTTTGGTGGGGGCTGACGAGCAGTACTTC
TRBJ2-3	.	.	TRBV5-1	CASSLGAHVGTDTQYF	TGCGCCAGCAGCTTGGGGGCCCACGTCGGCACAGATACGCAGTATTTT
TRBJ1-1	.	.	TRBV19	CASRLGPEGEAFF	TGTGCCAGTAGATTGGGCCCCGAGGGTGAAGCTTTCTTT
TRBJ2-2	.	.	TRBV6-4	CASSVGSTGELFF	TGTGCCAGCAGTGTAGGGAGCACCGGGGAGCTGTTTTTT
TRBJ2-2	once	TRBD2	TRBV5-1	CASRRASGENTGELFF	TGCGCCAGCAGGCGTGCTAGCGGGGAGAACACCGGGGAGCTGTTTTTT
TRBJ1-2	.	TRBD1	TRBV27	CASSRTGGNGYTF	TGTGCCAGCAGCCGGACAGGGGGCAATGGCTACACCTTC
TRBJ2-2	once	TRBD2	TRBV15	CATSRGLLTGGTGELFF	TGTGCCACCAGCAGAGGCTTATTGACGGGGGGAACCGGGGAGCTGTTTTTT
TRBJ1-4	.	.	TRBV9	CASSAGRGTNEKLFF	TGTGCCAGCAGCGCTGGTAGGGGAACTAATGAAAAACTGTTTTTT
TRBJ2-3	.	.	TRBV11-3	CASGRSGTDTQYF	TGTGCCAGTGGTCGGTCCGGCACAGATACGCAGTATTTT
TRBJ2-2	.	.	TRBV13	CASSTWGGQAGELFF	TGTGCCAGCAGCACCTGGGGGGGACAGGCCGGGGAGCTGTTTTTT
TRBJ2-5	.	.	TRBV28	CASSFSPGGRETQYF	TGTGCCAGCAGTTTCTCACCAGGGGGGCGAGAGACCCAGTACTTC
TRBJ2-6	once	TRBD1	TRBV19	CASSAGQGRANVLTF	TGTGCCAGTAGTGCGGGACAGGGGAGGGCCAACGTCCTGACTTTC
TRBJ1-2	.	.	TRBV27	CASSFQGYYGYTF	TGTGCCAGCAGTTTTCAGGGGTACTATGGCTACACCTTC
TRBJ2-1	.	.	TRBV15	CATSRDISNEQFF	TGTGCCACCAGCAGAGATATCAGCAATGAGCAGTTCTTC
TRBJ1-2	.	.	TRBV6-5	CASPAFRQGGYTF	TGTGCCAGTCCCGCGTTCCGCCAGGGCGGCTACACCTTC